A single sample is the source of the 14 T cell receptor beta chains below, sequenced in a study of blood T cell repertoires in COVID-19. Measured with immunoSEQ multiplex PCR; TCRdb has only the in-frame clones, and not every one. The sample lists around 130,000 clones; 70% to 90% were seen once. Source material: peripheral blood. The origin of the receptors is a woman aged 45 to 65 who had recovered from COVID-19.

This clone has just one count. The genes are TRBV5-4 and TRBJ2-7; D is perhaps TRBD1 (6 bases). Germline values: CDR1 SGHNT, CDR2 YYREEE (reference sequence). V lost 3 bases to trimming and J lost 1 base, with 14 bases between them. This CDR3 is built from 15 residues. In DNA, the CDR3 is TGTGCCAGCAGCTCCCCGGGACAAGAGTCCTACGAGCAGTACTTC. This codes for CASSSPGQESYEQYF.

This chain connects TRBV11-2 to TRBJ1-3; maybe TRBD1 (5 bases). This CDR3 region has 17 residues. The ends were cut back, 0 bases at V and 3 bases at J, with 15 bases in the middle. From germline, CDR1 is SGHAT and CDR2 FQNNGV. The chain's CDR3 is CASSLEVGGLVGNTIYF. DNA for the CDR3: TGTGCCAGCAGCTTAGAGGTTGGGGGACTGGTTGGAAACACCATATATTTT.

V gene TRBV23-1 combines with J gene TRBJ2-7, with 12 bases lining up with TRBD2. TRBV23-1 is designated an ORF whose function remains uncertain. The CDR3 spans 12 residues. With V trimmed by 6 bases and J by 7 bases, 1 base remained unmatched. The DNA for the CDR3 is TGCGCCAGCAGGACTAGCGGGGGTGAGCAGTACTTC. Its translation is CASRTSGGEQYF.

The genes are TRBV19 and TRBJ1-1, with a weak D call TRBD1 (6 bases). V was cut by 6 bases and J by 0 bases, with 11 bases left in between. Per the germline V gene, CDR1 is LNHDA and CDR2 is SQIVND (reference sequence). The CDR3 totals 14 residues. CDR3 sequence: CASRDGQMNTEAFF. The CDR3 nucleotides are TGTGCCAGTAGGGACGGACAGATGAACACTGAAGCTTTCTTT.

The chain carries TRBV18 and TRBJ2-7; a weak D match, TRBD1 (6 bases). This CDR3 is 14 amino acids long. Looked up from germline, CDR1 is KGHSH and CDR2 is LQKENI. V dropped 6 bases and J dropped 3 bases, with 15 bases sitting between them. Here the CDR3 DNA reads TGTGCCAGCTCGCGCCGGGACACTAACTACGAGCAGTACTTC. Encoded protein: CASSRRDTNYEQYF.

The CDR3 spells CASSLGQAPDTQYF. CDR3 in DNA: TGTGCCAGCAGCTTGGGACAGGCCCCCGATACGCAGTATTTT. The chain uses TRBV7-3 and TRBJ2-3, with 8 positions matching TRBD1. CDR3 length equals 14 residues. V lost 3 bases to trimming and J lost 6 bases; unmatched junction nucleotides: 5. The V gene's germline CDR1 is SGHTA and CDR2 FQGTGA.

V usage is TRBV29-1 and J usage is TRBJ1-1; D ambiguous. Germline V gives CDR1 SQVTM, CDR2 ANQGSEA. The ends were cut back, 2 bases at V and 1 base at J, with 11 bases in the middle. The CDR3 sequence is 14 residues long. The CDR3 DNA reads as TGCAGCGTTGAAACGGGTGGAACGAACACTGAAGCTTTCTTT. This translates into CSVETGGTNTEAFF.

The chain recombines TRBV2 with TRBJ1-6; D is ambiguous. The V end was cut by 1 base, the J end by 9 bases, with 13 bases between. CDR1 SNHLY and CDR2 FYNNEI come from the germline V gene. The CDR3 contains 15 residues. The CDR3 here is CASSEEPRLSSPLHF. The DNA for the CDR3 is TGTGCCAGCAGTGAAGAACCCCGTTTGAGTTCACCCCTCCACTTT.

The CDR3 bases are TGTGCCAGCAGCCCCGTTACCCAGTGGTATGGCTACACCTTC. Translation: CASSPVTQWYGYTF. The V and J genes are TRBV27 and TRBJ1-2, with D unresolved. Germline V gene sequence: CDR1 MNHEY, CDR2 SMNVEV (reference sequence). CDR3 length: 14 residues. The V and J ends lost 6 bases and 5 bases respectively, with 16 bases between them.

This chain joins TRBV12-5 and TRBJ2-5; D is unclear. V lost 6 bases to trimming and J lost 1 base, with 24 bases between them. This CDR3 region has 18 residues. Germline V lookup: CDR1 LGHNT, CDR2 FRNRAP. The CDR3 loop is CASGDTADGTNFQETQYF. The CDR3 nucleotides read TGTGCTAGTGGGGATACGGCAGACGGTACTAATTTCCAAGAGACCCAGTACTTC.

The chain is built from TRBV30 and TRBJ2-1; 15 bases are shared with TRBD2. The ends lost 1 base at V and 12 bases at J; junction bases unmatched: 7. Germline V gene lookup returns CDR1 GTSNPN and CDR2 SVGIG (reference sequence). This CDR3 has 15 residues. The CDR3 bases are TGTGCCTGGAGTGGGGGGACTAGCGGGAGGACAAGGCAGTTCTTC. Residues: CAWSGGTSGRTRQFF.

The rearrangement uses TRBV2 and TRBJ1-3; 12 bases fit TRBD1. The V and J ends lost 7 bases and 4 bases, in that order; junction bases with no gene match: 11. Germline CDR1 reads SNHLY; CDR2 reads FYNNEI. CDR3 length: 17 residues. CDR3: CASKVLGDRGLGNTIYF. The CDR3 DNA reads as TGTGCCAGCAAGGTCCTGGGGGACAGGGGGCTCGGAAACACCATATATTTT.

The genes are TRBV18 and TRBJ2-7, with 12 nucleotides matching TRBD2. The CDR3 has 19 residues. Germline V gene sequence: CDR1 KGHSH, CDR2 LQKENI. J gave up 6 bases and V 1 base, and 16 bases lay outside the gene matches. CDR3 region: CASSPRASSGGALFSEQYF. The DNA for the CDR3 is TGTGCCAGCTCACCACGTGCATCTAGCGGGGGGGCTCTATTTTCCGAGCAGTACTTC.

This clone has just a few counts. V usage is TRBV2 and J usage is TRBJ1-2; D call uncertain. This CDR3 has 14 residues. V was trimmed by 5 bases and J by 3 bases, leaving 13 bases between them. Germline V CDR1 and CDR2: SNHLY, FYNNEI. The CDR3 DNA reads TGTGCCAGCAGTATTGACCGCCGGGACTATGGCTACACCTTC. Translation: CASSIDRRDYGYTF.